Each of the 18 T cell receptor beta chains below was sequenced from the same sample in a study of control samples from healthy donors and cancer patients. Profiled with immunoSEQ multiplex PCR; TCRdb holds only in-frame clones, not every one. This table holds around 200,000 clones, approximately 92% found once. The sequenced sample was blood. These receptors were collected from a man between 18 and 29 years old in good health.

This clone came up a few times. The chain employs TRBV6-5 and TRBJ2-1, with TRBD2 matching 8 bases. This CDR3 has 14 residues. Germline lookup yields CDR1 MNHEY and CDR2 SVGAGI. Germline trimming cut 6 bases from V and 11 bases from J; bases unmatched to any gene: 12. CDR3 sequence (DNA): TGTGCCAGCAGCCGAGGGGCGGGGGGAACCAAGCAGTTCTTC. It specifies CASSRGAGGTKQFF.

The chain has TRBV2 and TRBJ2-6; tentatively, D is TRBD1 or TRBD2 (7 bases each). The germline V gene has CDR1 SNHLY and CDR2 FYNNEI. The V gene lost 6 bases and the J gene lost 0 bases, with 18 bases spanning the gap. This CDR3 region has 18 residues. The chain's CDR3 is CASRTTGRGGSGANVLTF. The CDR3 DNA is TGTGCCAGCAGAACGACAGGGAGGGGTGGCTCTGGGGCCAACGTCCTGACTTTC. Complete variable domain (other parts from reference TRBV2 and TRBJ2-6): EPEVTQTPSHQVTQMGQEVILRCVPISNHLYFYWYRQILGQKVEFLVSFYNNEISEKSEIFDDQFSVERPDGSNFTLKIRSTKLEDSAMYFCASRTTGRGGSGANVLTFGAGSRLTVL.

This chain connects TRBV3-1 (or the pseudogene TRBV3-2) to TRBJ2-3; TRBD1 is a possible D gene (5 bases). The CDR3 length is 17 residues. Trimming took 1 base from V and 2 from J, leaving 16 bases between them. Per the germline V gene, CDR1 is LGHDT and CDR2 is YNNKEL (reference sequence). The DNA for the CDR3 is TGTGCCAGCAGCCAAGCTCCGGGTGGGGCCGCCACAGATACGCAGTATTTT. It encodes CASSQAPGGAATDTQYF.

The chain uses TRBV5-5 and TRBJ2-7; D gene uncertain. The CDR3 is 14 amino acids. Looked up from germline, CDR1 is SGHKS and CDR2 is YYEKEE (reference sequence). Trimming cost V 1 base and J 3 bases, with 11 bases left between them. CDR3 in amino acids: CASSLLTSVYEQYF. CDR3 nucleotide sequence: TGTGCCAGCAGCTTGTTGACTTCCGTCTACGAGCAGTACTTC.

The V and J genes are TRBV30 and TRBJ1-3, with 8 bases fitting TRBD1. V was clipped by 3 bases and J by 4 bases; unmatched bases: 5. The germline V gene encodes CDR1 GTSNPN and CDR2 SVGIG (reference sequence). CDR3 size: 14 residues. The CDR3, as DNA: TGTGCCTGGAGAAGGAGGGACAGGGGAAACACCATATATTTT. Protein sequence: CAWRRRDRGNTIYF.

The gene calls are TRBV18 and TRBJ1-5; D not resolved. This CDR3 has 15 amino acids. The ends were cut back, 6 bases at V and 4 bases at J, with 16 bases in the middle. Germline V lookup: CDR1 KGHSH, CDR2 LQKENI. The CDR3 nucleotides are TGTGCCAGCTCTCAAGGACGGGCGGGGAATCAGCCCCAGCATTTT. Amino acid sequence: CASSQGRAGNQPQHF.

The chain carries TRBV14 and TRBJ1-1; no definite D call. CDR1 and CDR2 (germline): SGHDN, FVKESK. The ends were cut back, 4 bases at V and 10 bases at J, with 22 bases in the middle. The CDR3 has 15 amino acids. The CDR3 bases are TGTGCCAGCAGCCGCGATGGGCTAAAGCAAGTTGGAGCTTTCTTT. This encodes CASSRDGLKQVGAFF.

The chain employs TRBV2 and TRBJ2-3; tentatively, D is TRBD1 (5 bases). Trimming left V 3 bases short and J 2 bases short, with 18 bases between. This CDR3 region has 17 residues. Germline CDR1 and CDR2: SNHLY and FYNNEI. The CDR3 DNA reads TGTGCCAGCAGTGATCTCCCTATCAGGGAACTCACAGATACGCAGTATTTT. The encoded protein is CASSDLPIRELTDTQYF. Combining the CDR3 with reference TRBV2 and TRBJ2-3 gives the whole variable domain EPEVTQTPSHQVTQMGQEVILRCVPISNHLYFYWYRQILGQKVEFLVSFYNNEISEKSEIFDDQFSVERPDGSNFTLKIRSTKLEDSAMYFCASSDLPIRELTDTQYFGPGTRLTVL.

This clone was detected only once. CDR3 in amino acids: CASSLDLWQETQYF. The CDR3 bases are TGTGCCAGCAGCTTAGATCTATGGCAAGAGACCCAGTACTTC. This chain joins TRBV11-2 and TRBJ2-5; D remains ambiguous. Trimming took off 0 bases at V and 2 bases at J, with 7 bases between the two ends. From germline, CDR1 is SGHAT and CDR2 FQNNGV. The CDR3 spans 14 residues.

This clone was observed a few times. V gene TRBV7-2 combines with J gene TRBJ2-7; D is uncertain. The CDR3 is 11 residues long. The ends were cut back, 7 bases at V and 3 bases at J, with 7 bases in the middle. CDR1 is SGHTA, CDR2 FQGNSA, per germline. The CDR3: CASILNYEQYF. The CDR3 DNA follows: TGTGCCAGCATTCTAAACTACGAGCAGTACTTC.

The rearrangement links TRBV28 to TRBJ1-1; the D is unclear. The CDR3 is 12 residues long. V dropped 5 bases and J dropped 5 bases, with 9 bases sitting between them. CDR1 is MDHEN, CDR2 SYDVKM, per germline. CDR3 amino acids: CASSRGLTEAFF. Here the CDR3 DNA reads TGTGCCAGCAGTCGAGGGTTGACTGAAGCTTTCTTT. The variable domain in full, with the rest retrieved from reference TRBV28 and TRBJ1-1, is DVKVTQSSRYLVKRTGEKVFLECVQDMDHENMFWYRQDPGLGLRLIYFSYDVKMKEKGDIPEGYSVSREKKERFSLILESASTNQTSMYLCASSRGLTEAFFGQGTRLTVV.

The chain uses TRBV7-6 and TRBJ2-1, with 14 bases aligning to TRBD2. Looked up from germline, CDR1 is SGHVS and CDR2 is FNYEAQ. Trimming removed 3 bases from V and 5 bases from J; junction bases left unmatched: 3. CDR3 size: 16 residues. This chain's CDR3 is CASSFQTSGGDNEQFF. The CDR3 nucleotides read TGTGCCAGCAGCTTCCAGACTAGCGGGGGGGACAATGAGCAGTTCTTC.

The rearrangement uses TRBV7-8 and TRBJ2-3, with 9 bases lining up with TRBD1. CDR3 length: 17 residues. Germline CDR1 SGHVS, CDR2 FQNEAQ. Trimming took 0 bases from V and 4 from J; bases not matched to a gene: 8. The CDR3 loop reads CASSLAFRDRAPDTQYF. CDR3 coding DNA: TGTGCCAGCAGCTTAGCGTTTCGGGACAGGGCCCCAGATACGCAGTATTTT.

The chain uses TRBV7-2 and TRBJ2-4; TRBD2 agrees at 7 bases. The V and J ends lost 3 bases and 8 bases, in that order; junction bases with no gene match: 7. The CDR3 loop spans 14 amino acids. Looked up from germline, CDR1 is SGHTA and CDR2 is FQGNSA. The CDR3: CASSFDSGSYIQYF. CDR3 coding DNA: TGTGCCAGCAGCTTCGATAGCGGGTCGTACATTCAGTACTTC.

The chain links TRBV3-1 (or the pseudogene TRBV3-2) to TRBJ2-3; either TRBD1 or TRBD2 may supply D (6 bases each). Germline values: CDR1 LGHDT, CDR2 YNNKEL (reference sequence). V lost 5 bases and J 5 bases, leaving 23 bases between the germline ends. CDR3 length: 17 amino acids. CDR3 loop: CASSDPGAHRPKDTQYF. CDR3 DNA: TGTGCCAGCAGCGATCCGGGGGCCCACCGCCCGAAAGATACGCAGTATTTT.

The rearrangement joins TRBV24-1 to TRBJ2-3; the match to TRBD1 covers 11 bases. J gave up 2 bases and V 3 bases, and 3 bases lay outside the gene matches. The CDR3 runs to 16 residues. Germline lookup yields CDR1 KGHDR and CDR2 SFDVKD. The CDR3 loop is CATSDPGQGVTDTQYF. The CDR3 coding sequence is TGTGCCACCAGTGATCCGGGACAGGGGGTCACAGATACGCAGTATTTT.

This chain connects TRBV27 to TRBJ2-5, with D maybe TRBD2 (6 bases). Germline V gene sequence: CDR1 MNHEY, CDR2 SMNVEV (reference sequence). Trimming left V 4 bases short and J 4 bases short, with 16 bases between. There are 15 residues in the CDR3. CDR3 residues: CASSSPGAGRETQYF. CDR3 sequence (DNA): TGTGCCAGCAGTTCTCCGGGAGCCGGCCGAGAGACCCAGTACTTC.

The rearrangement uses TRBV19 and TRBJ1-5; 8 bases agree with TRBD1. With V trimmed by 9 bases and J by 1 base, 2 bases remained unmatched. The germline gives CDR1 LNHDA, CDR2 SQIVND (reference sequence). This CDR3 region has 13 residues. CDR3 amino acids: CASGDRSNQPQHF. The CDR3 DNA reads as TGTGCCAGCGGGGACAGGAGCAATCAGCCCCAGCATTTT.